A single sample gave rise to the 4 T cell receptor beta chains below, sequenced in a study of blood T cell repertoires in COVID-19. Sequencing was performed with immunoSEQ multiplex PCR; in TCRdb, only in-frame clones are kept and a portion is missing. Of about 36,000 clones detected, 70% to 90% appear once; the ten largest clones hold 4.8%. Sequenced: peripheral blood. The receptors come from a man in his forties or fifties with active COVID-19.

The chain carries TRBV19 and TRBJ1-2, with D perhaps TRBD1 (5 bases). The V end was cut by 0 bases, the J end by 2 bases, with 16 bases between. The CDR3 consists of 17 residues. Germline-derived CDR1 and CDR2 are LNHDA and SQIVND (reference sequence). DNA of the CDR3: TGTGCCAGTAGTATAGATCTCCCGGCAGGGATAAACTATGGCTACACCTTC. Its translation: CASSIDLPAGINYGYTF.

The DNA for the CDR3 is TGTGCCAGCAGCTTGACACAGTTCACCTACGAGCAGTACTTC. This translates into CASSLTQFTYEQYF. V and J are TRBV5-4 and TRBJ2-7; D uncertain. The CDR3 covers 14 residues. V lost 1 base, J lost 2 bases, and 10 bases lay in between. The germline V gene encodes CDR1 SGHNT and CDR2 YYREEE (reference sequence). The variable domain in full, completed from reference TRBV5-4 and TRBJ2-7, reads ETGVTQSPTHLIKTRGQQVTLRCSSQSGHNTVSWYQQALGQGPQFIFQYYREEENGRGNFPPRFSGLQFPNYSSELNVNALELDDSALYLCASSLTQFTYEQYFGPGTRLTVT.

The chain links TRBV6-5 to TRBJ2-2; 8 bases line up with TRBD2. The CDR3 runs 15 residues. The trim removed 7 bases at V and 6 bases at J, leaving 10 bases unmatched. Germline CDR1 is MNHEY and CDR2 is SVGAGI. CDR3 in DNA: TGTGCCAGCACCCTGAGGACGGGGGGGCCCGGGGAGCTGTTTTTT. Amino acid sequence: CASTLRTGGPGELFF.

This clone was seen once. The chain joins TRBV7-7 to TRBJ2-7; 9 positions agree with TRBD1. Germline values: CDR1 SSHAT, CDR2 FNYEAQ (reference sequence). CDR3 length equals 15 residues. V lost 5 bases, J lost 0 bases, and 5 bases stayed unmatched. The DNA for the CDR3 is TGTGCCAGCAGCCCGGGGACAGGGCCCTCCTACGAGCAGTACTTC. Its protein product is CASSPGTGPSYEQYF.